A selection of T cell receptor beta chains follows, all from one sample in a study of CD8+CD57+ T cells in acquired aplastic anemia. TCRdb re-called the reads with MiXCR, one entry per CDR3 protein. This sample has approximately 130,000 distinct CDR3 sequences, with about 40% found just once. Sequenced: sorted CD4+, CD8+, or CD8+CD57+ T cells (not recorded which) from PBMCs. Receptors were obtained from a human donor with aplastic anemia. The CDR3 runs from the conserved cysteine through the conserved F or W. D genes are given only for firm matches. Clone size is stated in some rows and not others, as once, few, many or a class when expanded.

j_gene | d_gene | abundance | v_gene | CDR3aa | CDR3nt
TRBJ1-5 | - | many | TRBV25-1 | CASSNSNQPQHF | TGTGCCAGCAGCAATAGCAATCAGCCCCAGCATTTT
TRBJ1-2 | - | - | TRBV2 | CASSQGGSVQNYGYTF | TGTGCCAGCAGCCAAGGGGGGTCAGTTCAAAACTATGGCTACACCTTC
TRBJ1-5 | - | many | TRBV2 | CASSGQYSNQPQHF | TGTGCCAGCAGTGGACAGTATAGCAATCAGCCCCAGCATTTT
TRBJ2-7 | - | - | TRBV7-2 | CASSYLGGSSEQYF | TGTGCCAGCAGCTACTTAGGAGGGAGCTCCGAGCAGTACTTC
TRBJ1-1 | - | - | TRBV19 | CASSVGRGVGVNTEAFF | TGTGCCAGTAGTGTGGGTAGAGGTGTGGGGGTGAACACTGAAGCTTTCTTT
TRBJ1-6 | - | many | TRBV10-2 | CASSEQDFYNSPLHF | TGCGCCAGCAGTGAGCAGGACTTCTATAATTCACCCCTCCACTTT
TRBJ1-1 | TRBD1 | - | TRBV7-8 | CASSLLTGSTEAFF | TGTGCCAGCAGCTTACTGACAGGGAGTACTGAAGCTTTCTTT
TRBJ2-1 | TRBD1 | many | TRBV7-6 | CASTQGTGSYNEQFF | TGTGCCAGCACGCAAGGGACAGGCTCCTACAATGAGCAGTTCTTC
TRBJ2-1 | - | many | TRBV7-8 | CASSLAGGPYNEQFF | TGTGCCAGCAGCTTAGCGGGGGGGCCCTACAATGAGCAGTTCTTC
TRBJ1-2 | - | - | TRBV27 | CASSTLEGGYYGYTF | TGTGCCAGCAGTACCCTTGAGGGGGGATATTATGGCTACACCTTC
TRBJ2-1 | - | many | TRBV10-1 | CASSGGWANEQFF | TGCGCCAGCAGTGGAGGATGGGCCAATGAGCAGTTCTTC
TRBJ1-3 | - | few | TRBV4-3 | CASSQARQAYSGNTIYF | TGCGCCAGCAGCCAAGCTAGGCAGGCTTACTCTGGAAACACCATATATTTT
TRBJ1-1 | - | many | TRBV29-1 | CSVGWATNTEAFF | TGCAGCGTTGGATGGGCGACGAACACTGAAGCTTTCTTT
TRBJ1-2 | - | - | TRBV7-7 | CASSFGFYTF | TGTGCTAGCAGCTTCGGTTTTTACACCTTC
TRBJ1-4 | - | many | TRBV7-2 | CASSPTSATNEKLFF | TGTGCCAGCAGCCCGACGAGTGCAACTAATGAAAAACTGTTTTTT
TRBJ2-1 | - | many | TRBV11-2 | CASSLELGRLYNEQFF | TGTGCCAGCAGCTTAGAGTTAGGCAGACTCTACAATGAGCAGTTCTTC
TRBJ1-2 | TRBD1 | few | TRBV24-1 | CATNDRAGGYTF | TGTGCCACCAACGACAGGGCGGGAGGCTACACCTTC
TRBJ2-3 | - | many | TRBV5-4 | CASSQAGTDTQYF | TGTGCCAGCAGCCAGGCCGGCACAGATACGCAGTATTTT
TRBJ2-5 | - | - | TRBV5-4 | CASSSPGRQSQETQYF | TGTGCCAGCAGCTCCCCAGGCCGACAATCCCAAGAGACCCAGTACTTC
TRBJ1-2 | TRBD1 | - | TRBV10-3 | CAISMTGGDNYGYTF | TGTGCCATCAGTATGACAGGGGGTGACAACTATGGCTACACCTTC
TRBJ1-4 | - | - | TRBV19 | CASSIGANEKLFF | TGTGCCAGTAGTATAGGGGCTAACGAAAAACTGTTTTTT
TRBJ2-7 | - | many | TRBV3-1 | CASSQRGSSSYEQYF | TGTGCCAGCAGCCAACGGGGTTCCAGCTCCTACGAGCAGTACTTC